Below are 15 T cell receptor beta chains sequenced from a single sample in a study of T cells after yellow fever vaccination. TCRdb reanalysed the 5' RACE reads using MiXCR and keeps one entry per CDR3 protein. Here the sample spans 450,000 to 600,000 distinct CDR3 sequences, 13% being singletons. Sequencing used PBMCs, obtained on the day of the yellow fever booster vaccination. Receptor source: a man between 25 and 39 years old who received the YFV17D yellow fever vaccine.

V and J are TRBV20-1 and TRBJ2-5, with D unclear. CDR1 is DFQATT and CDR2 is SNEGSKA in the germline V gene (reference sequence). This CDR3 comprises 12 residues. The germline V and J ends were trimmed by 5 bases and 4 bases, with 11 bases remaining between them. The DNA of the CDR3 is TGCAGTGCTCAGCTGGGTAGAGAGACCCAGTACTTC. Translating gives CSAQLGRETQYF.

The chain carries TRBV20-1 and TRBJ2-1, with 10 bases fitting TRBD2. The V gene end was trimmed by 5 bases and the J gene end by 9 bases; junction bases not matched to a gene: 10. This CDR3 region has 14 residues. The germline gives CDR1 DFQATT, CDR2 SNEGSKA (reference sequence). CDR3 coding DNA: TGCAGTGCTCCGAATGCTAGCGGGAGCGGTGAGCAGTTCTTC. Translation gives CSAPNASGSGEQFF.

A few counts support this clonotype. The genes are TRBV25-1 and TRBJ1-6; 7 bases map to TRBD1. Germline loops: CDR1 MGHDK, CDR2 SYGVNS. The CDR3 has 14 residues. V shed 6 bases, J shed 10 bases, and the junction held 9 bases outside the gene matches. CDR3 loop: CASSPPQGHSPLHF. For the CDR3, the DNA is TGTGCCAGCAGCCCCCCACAGGGGCACTCACCCCTCCACTTT.

This rearrangement joins TRBV11-2 to TRBJ1-6; D is ambiguous. Germline values: CDR1 SGHAT, CDR2 FQNNGV. The CDR3 length is 13 residues. The ends were cut back, 3 bases at V and 8 bases at J, with 8 bases in the middle. The CDR3 sequence is CASSLDFYSPLHF. The DNA of the CDR3 is TGTGCCAGCAGCTTGGACTTCTATTCACCCCTCCACTTT.

V gene TRBV7-9 combines with J gene TRBJ2-6; the D is unclear. Trimming took 3 bases from V and 0 from J, leaving 9 bases between them. Germline assignment: CDR1 SEHNR and CDR2 FQNEAQ (reference sequence). CDR3 size: 16 residues. As DNA, the CDR3 is TGTGCCAGCAGCTTTATGACAAGCTCTGGGGCCAACGTCCTGACTTTC. Translated, it gives CASSFMTSSGANVLTF.

Comments on this clonotype: The germline gene is not matched at one end of the junction; a read error may be the cause. The chain uses TRBV29-1 and TRBJ2-7, with 7 bases identical to TRBD1. The CDR3 has 16 residues. Per the germline V gene, CDR1 is SQVTM and CDR2 is ANQGSEA. The CDR3: CGVVEPDRVGWDEQYF. The CDR3 coding sequence is TGCGGCGTCGTTGAACCTGACAGGGTCGGTTGGGACGAGCAGTACTTC.

The chain has TRBV20-1 and TRBJ2-7; D unresolved. The CDR3 length is 11 residues. Between the trimmed V and J ends, which lost 7 bases and 0 bases, there was a span of 7 bases. Germline V gives CDR1 DFQATT, CDR2 SNEGSKA (reference sequence). The DNA for the CDR3 is TGCAGTGGGTCTGACTCCTACGAGCAGTACTTC. This gives the protein CSGSDSYEQYF.

This clonotype was seen only a few times. The chain links TRBV5-1 to TRBJ1-5; weak D call: TRBD1 (6 bases). Trimming left V 0 bases short and J 4 bases short, with 11 bases between. CDR3 size: 15 residues. Germline CDR1 reads SGHRS; CDR2 reads YFSETQ. The CDR3 sequence is CASSLDGQRNQPQHF. For the CDR3, the DNA is TGCGCCAGCAGCTTGGATGGACAGAGAAATCAGCCCCAGCATTTT.

There are many counts of this clonotype. The chain carries TRBV7-9 and TRBJ2-7, with D perhaps matching TRBD2 (6 bases). With 2 bases removed from V and 9 bases from J, the gap between germline ends came to 11 bases. Germline CDR1 SEHNR, CDR2 FQNEAQ (reference sequence). The CDR3 extends over 12 amino acids. As DNA, the CDR3 is TGTGCCAGCAGCTTATCCTTGGGAGGGCAGTACTTC. Encoded protein: CASSLSLGGQYF.

V gene TRBV20-1 combines with J gene TRBJ2-5, with D perhaps matching TRBD2 (6 bases). Trimming left V 6 bases short and J 4 bases short, with 18 bases between. The CDR3 contains 14 residues. Germline-derived CDR1 and CDR2 are DFQATT and SNEGSKA (reference sequence). CDR3 nucleotides: TGCAGTGCCGGATACGCGGACTACCGAGAGACCCAGTACTTC. Its translation: CSAGYADYRETQYF.

This rearrangement joins TRBV12-3 or TRBV12-4 to TRBJ2-5; 9 bases agree with TRBD1. The trim removed 5 bases at V and 10 bases at J, leaving 8 bases unmatched. The length of the CDR3 is 13 residues. The CDR3 bases are TGTGCCAGCAGTCCGGACAGGGGCCCAAGCCAGTACTTC. Translating gives CASSPDRGPSQYF.

The V and J genes are TRBV18 and TRBJ2-2, with D perhaps matching TRBD2 (5 bases). The CDR3 covers 14 residues. Deletions cut 3 bases from V and 4 bases from J, with 9 bases between. Germline V lookup: CDR1 KGHSH, CDR2 LQKENI. CDR3 DNA: TGTGCCAGCTCACCGGGAGTCACCACCGGGGAGCTGTTTTTT. Its protein product is CASSPGVTTGELFF.

V gene TRBV5-1 combines with J gene TRBJ2-7, with TRBD2 as a possible D gene (5 bases). Trimming stripped 3 bases from V and 0 bases from J, with 7 bases between. Looked up from germline, CDR1 is SGHRS and CDR2 is YFSETQ. The CDR3 length is 13 residues. CDR3 DNA: TGCGCCAGCAGCTGGAGGAGCTCCTACGAGCAGTACTTC. Amino acid sequence: CASSWRSSYEQYF.

This clonotype was seen a few times. The chain uses TRBV6-2 or TRBV6-3 and TRBJ2-1, with D maybe TRBD2 (7 bases). V dropped 8 bases and J dropped 7 bases, with 12 bases sitting between them. The CDR3 covers 12 residues. Germline-derived CDR1 and CDR2 are MNHEY and SVGEGT. The CDR3 reads CASGAGHNEQFF. CDR3 DNA: TGTGCCAGCGGAGCGGGACATAATGAGCAGTTCTTC.

At least ten counts were recorded for this clonotype. V usage is TRBV27 and J usage is TRBJ2-7, with 14 bases that match TRBD2. The CDR3 sequence is 16 residues long. After removal of 2 bases from V and 4 bases from J, the junction contained 4 bases not matched to a gene. Germline values: CDR1 MNHEY, CDR2 SMNVEV (reference sequence). The CDR3 DNA sequence: TGTGCCAGCAGTTTAGAAGGGACTAGCGGGAGTTACGAGCAGTACTTC. Amino acids: CASSLEGTSGSYEQYF.